This is a list of T cell receptor beta chains from one sample in a study of CD8+ T cells in alopecia areata. Profiled with immunoSEQ multiplex PCR; TCRdb holds only in-frame clones, not every one. The table shows about 150,000 clones, with 58% occurring only once. The specimen comprised CD4+ T cells sorted from blood, sampled at week 0. Receptors originate from a human donor with alopecia areata. Both conserved end residues are part of each CDR3. A D gene is named only where the DNA matches it firmly. A row's size may be missing; if present it is once, few, many or a size class.

v_gene	d_gene	j_gene	abundance	CDR3nt	CDR3aa
TRBV7-2	TRBD2	TRBJ2-7	.	TGTGCCAGCAGCAAAATTAGCGGGGGAAATGGCGAGCAGTACTTC	CASSKISGGNGEQYF
TRBV5-1	TRBD1	TRBJ2-5	few	TGCGCCAGCAACCTCCGGGACAGCCAAGAGACCCAGTACTTC	CASNLRDSQETQYF
TRBV29-1	.	TRBJ2-5	few	TGCAGCGTGCAACCACCGGGGGAGACCCAGTACTTC	CSVQPPGETQYF
TRBV10-3	TRBD1	TRBJ1-1	few	TGTGCCATCAGTGATTTGACAGGGGGTGAATTCTTT	CAISDLTGGEFF
TRBV30	TRBD1	TRBJ1-6	.	TGTGCCTGGAGAGCCGGGACAGGTGAAAATTCACCCCTCCACTTT	CAWRAGTGENSPLHF
TRBV5-6	.	TRBJ2-7	.	TGTGCCAGCAGCGCACATGGGGGAAGATACGAGCAGTACTTC	CASSAHGGRYEQYF
TRBV6-5	TRBD1	TRBJ1-5	few	TGTGCCAGCAGTCGGGGACAGGGAGATCAGCCCCAGCATTTT	CASSRGQGDQPQHF
TRBV5-1	.	TRBJ2-7	.	TGCGCCAGCAGTCTGGAGGCCGGAGGGCCCTACGAGCAGTACTTC	CASSLEAGGPYEQYF
TRBV5-1	.	TRBJ2-7	many	TGCGCCAGCGGGGGAACAGACGCCTACGAGCAGTACTTC	CASGGTDAYEQYF
TRBV28	TRBD1	TRBJ1-6	.	TGTGCCAGCAGTATTACAGGGGGCGACGGTTCACCCCTCCACTTT	CASSITGGDGSPLHF
TRBV27	.	TRBJ2-1	.	TGTGCCAGCAGTTTATCGTTCCCCTACAATGAGCAGTTCTTC	CASSLSFPYNEQFF
TRBV30	.	TRBJ2-2	.	TGTGCCTGGAGTGAAGTTAACACCGGGGAGCTGTTTTTT	CAWSEVNTGELFF
TRBV9	TRBD1	TRBJ1-2	few	TGTGCCAGCAGCGTAGAGGGACAGGGATATGGCTACACCTTC	CASSVEGQGYGYTF
TRBV7-9	.	TRBJ2-6	many	TGTGCCAGCAGCCCATCAGGGAGGAATGGGGCCAACGTCCTGACTTTC	CASSPSGRNGANVLTF
TRBV5-1	TRBD2	TRBJ2-1	.	TGCGCCAGCAGCGGGGGACTAGCGGGTGTGGATGAGCAGTTCTTC	CASSGGLAGVDEQFF
TRBV7-2	.	TRBJ2-3	once	TGTGCCAGCAGCTTAGCGTCGGGCAGGGGAAGCACAGATACGCAGTATTTT	CASSLASGRGSTDTQYF
TRBV19	.	TRBJ1-6	.	TGTGCCAGTAACGGATTTAACTCACCCCTCCACTTT	CASNGFNSPLHF
TRBV6-1	.	TRBJ2-3	.	TGTGCCAGCAGTTCACCACTAGCTCGGGGAGATACGCAGTATTTT	CASSSPLARGDTQYF
TRBV29-1	.	TRBJ2-1	.	TGCAGCGTTGCCCTTACAGTCTACAATGAGCAGTTCTTC	CSVALTVYNEQFF
TRBV29-1	.	TRBJ1-2	.	TGCAGCGTAGGACAGAACCATAACTATGGCTACACCTTC	CSVGQNHNYGYTF
TRBV5-1	TRBD2	TRBJ2-7	.	TGCGCCAGCAGCTTACTAGCGACCACCTACGAGCAGTACTTC	CASSLLATTYEQYF
TRBV27	.	TRBJ2-1	few	TGTGCCAGCAGTTTATTGAACAGTTACAATGAGCAGTTCTTC	CASSLLNSYNEQFF
TRBV2	.	TRBJ1-2	.	TGTGCCAGCAGTGAAAGACAAATCCATGGCTACACCTTC	CASSERQIHGYTF
TRBV19	.	TRBJ1-5	few	TGTGCCAGTAGCTTCCTACAGGGATTAGGTCAGCCCCAGCATTTT	CASSFLQGLGQPQHF
TRBV7-9	.	TRBJ1-4	few	TGTGCCAGCAGCTACACAGGAAAACTGTTTTTT	CASSYTGKLFF
TRBV25-1	.	TRBJ1-1	few	TGTGCCAGCAGTGAATCAGCATCCTACTACACTGAAGCTTTCTTT	CASSESASYYTEAFF
TRBV7-9	TRBD1	TRBJ1-4	.	TGTGCCAGCAGCACCGACAGGGGTTCGGGTGAAAAACTGTTTTTT	CASSTDRGSGEKLFF
TRBV29-1	TRBD1	TRBJ1-1	.	TGCAGCGTTGATTTCTTGGGACAGCGTAACACTGAAGCTTTCTTT	CSVDFLGQRNTEAFF
TRBV2	TRBD2	TRBJ2-5	.	TGTGCCAGCACCCTAGCGGGGGGTCGAGAGACCCAGTACTTC	CASTLAGGRETQYF
TRBV2	TRBD1	TRBJ2-7	.	TGTGCCAGCAGTGCCGGGACAGGGAACTACGAGCAGTACTTC	CASSAGTGNYEQYF
TRBV15	.	TRBJ2-4	.	TGTGCCACCAGCGGTACGCAGACCCTAGCCAAAAACATTCAGTACTTC	CATSGTQTLAKNIQYF
TRBV2	TRBD2	TRBJ2-5	few	TGTGCCAGCAGTGCCACGACTAGCAGGGAGACCCAGTACTTC	CASSATTSRETQYF
TRBV15	.	TRBJ1-1	.	TGTGCCACCAGCAGAGGTAAGGGGACTGAAGCTTTCTTT	CATSRGKGTEAFF
TRBV6-1	TRBD2	TRBJ2-1	once	TGTGCCAGCCGTAGCGGGGGGGCCGGCGGTGAGCAGTTCTTC	CASRSGGAGGEQFF
TRBV28	.	TRBJ1-2	.	TGTGCCAGCAGTTTAGTACCCGACCCGGGGGGCTACACCTTC	CASSLVPDPGGYTF
TRBV5-4	.	TRBJ2-3	.	TGTGCCAGCAGCTTGGCCCCGGGGGCGGGAGATACGCAGTATTTT	CASSLAPGAGDTQYF